Listed below are T cell receptor beta chains from one sample, sequenced in a study of blood T cell repertoires in COVID-19. This table comes from immunoSEQ multiplex PCR, and its TCRdb copy is limited to in-frame clones, with some not included. The repertoire has under 300,000 clones, more than 85% of them found once; the top ten carry less than 4.5%. Sequenced sample: peripheral blood. These TCRs come from a man aged 18 to 29 with active or convalescent COVID-19. Each CDR3 is given without its conserved first and last residue.

len	v_gene	j_gene	CDR3aa
11	TRBV4-1	TRBJ2-7	ASSEGSTYEQY
13	TRBV5-1	TRBJ2-6	ASSLGLSGANVLT
15	TRBV5-1	TRBJ1-1	ASSLVTGTGEATEAF
10	TRBV5-6	TRBJ2-3	ASSSVTDTQY
15	TRBV19	TRBJ2-2	ASSIHRAPGWAGELF
12	TRBV4-1	TRBJ2-3	ASSQDQGADTQY
12	TRBV6-5	TRBJ1-1	ASKTRDGITEAF
13	TRBV6-5	TRBJ1-4	ASRPGTPKRGKLF
9	TRBV20-1	TRBJ2-3	SASRPDTQY
14	TRBV29-1	TRBJ1-1	SVALGAGGLNTEAF
14	TRBV5-6	TRBJ2-6	ASSLIVLSGANVLT
14	TRBV6-8	TRBJ2-3	ASSYPGQGATDTQY
12	TRBV27	TRBJ2-1	ASSRDSPRDEQF
13	TRBV11-1	TRBJ2-1	ASSPRGSSYNEQF
12	TRBV9	TRBJ2-3	ASTAASGTDTQY
12	TRBV3-1/TRBV3-2	TRBJ1-6	ASSHPGQGPTLH
10	TRBV28	TRBJ1-5	GHAALNQPQH
10	TRBV5-1	TRBJ1-2	ASSENRDGYT
14	TRBV11-2	TRBJ2-7	ASSFMTGTPTYEQY
11	TRBV5-6	TRBJ1-1	ASSLTGGTEAF
8	TRBV29-1	TRBJ2-1	SVSVNEQF
13	TRBV5-1	TRBJ1-1	ASSFYRVSETEAF
14	TRBV6-1	TRBJ1-1	ASSDPAEGASTEAF
13	TRBV18	TRBJ2-2	ASSPDYSNTGELF
13	TRBV7-9	TRBJ2-7	ASSMGLAGSDEQY
13	TRBV29-1	TRBJ2-5	SVSPRDRGGETQY
12	TRBV30	TRBJ2-7	AWSQGTGSYEQY
13	TRBV27	TRBJ2-3	ASRELAGGPDTQY
16	TRBV18	TRBJ2-5	ASSPLGMSGGSGETQY
10	TRBV24-1	TRBJ2-5	ATSDFRETQY
12	TRBV6-5	TRBJ2-3	ASSHYLGTDTQY
13	TRBV19	TRBJ1-1	ASRLNRGPRTEAF
14	TRBV11-2	TRBJ1-4	ASSDGEREGVEKLF
12	TRBV15	TRBJ1-1	ATSRDRVHTEAF